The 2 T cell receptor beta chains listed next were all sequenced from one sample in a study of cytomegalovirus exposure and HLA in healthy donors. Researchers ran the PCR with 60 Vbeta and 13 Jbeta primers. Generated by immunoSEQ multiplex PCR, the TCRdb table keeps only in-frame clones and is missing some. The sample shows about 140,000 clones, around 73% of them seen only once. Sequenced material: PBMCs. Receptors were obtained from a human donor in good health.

The CDR3 reads CASLTSGVPKWYNEQFF. The CDR3 DNA is TGTGCCAGCCTGACTAGCGGAGTCCCTAAGTGGTACAATGAGCAGTTCTTC. This sequence joins TRBV7-9 and TRBJ2-1; 9 positions match TRBD2. The CDR3 loop spans 17 amino acids. Germline lookup yields CDR1 SEHNR and CDR2 FQNEAQ (reference sequence). Losses at the gene ends were 8 bases for V and 4 bases for J; bases not matched to a gene: 15.

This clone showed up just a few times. CDR3 sequence (DNA): TGTGCCAGCAGCCGAAGCGGGTTAAGCGAGAAGACCCAGTACTTC. It yields the protein CASSRSGLSEKTQYF. This chain connects TRBV6-6 to TRBJ2-5; tentatively, D is TRBD2 (6 bases). CDR1 and CDR2 (germline): MNHNY, SVGAGI (reference sequence). Trimming removed 6 bases at V and 6 bases at J, with 20 bases between. The CDR3 extends over 15 amino acids.